Below are 17 T cell receptor beta chains sequenced from a single sample in a study of tumor-infiltrating lymphocytes in primary liver carcinoma. Germline DNA was also extracted, and blood RNA was taken from unsorted whole blood. Synthesis of TCR beta cDNA was carried out from 500 ng total RNA with a constant-region primer. What produced the TCR beta libraries was three nested multiplex PCR rounds using slightly modified ARM-PCR. Amplification in the first two PCR rounds was performed using TRBV1-TRBV30 forward primers and a C-beta reverse primer for around 11 cycles each. TCRdb re-called the multiplex PCR reads with MiXCR, one entry per CDR3 protein. Of fewer than 350,000 distinct CDR3 sequences in the sample, 60% to 80% were seen once. Sequenced input: peripheral blood. These receptor sequences come from a man aged 40-49 years with primary liver carcinoma and hepatitis B virus infection.

This sequence joins TRBV6-5 and TRBJ2-3; 8 bases fit TRBD1. This CDR3 contains 16 residues. Trimming removed 4 bases from V and 2 bases from J; junction bases left unmatched: 8. In germline, CDR1 is MNHEY, CDR2 SVGAGI. Written as DNA, the CDR3 is TGTGCCAGCAGTTTCGGGGTGACAGGGGCCACAGATACGCAGTATTTT. Amino acids: CASSFGVTGATDTQYF.

The chain carries TRBV15 and TRBJ1-5; D is undetermined. V was cut by 0 bases and J by 4 bases, with 1 base left in between. Germline values: CDR1 LNHNV, CDR2 YYDKDF (reference sequence). This CDR3 has 12 residues. Here the CDR3 reads CATSRDNQPQHF. The DNA of the CDR3 is TGTGCCACCAGCAGAGATAATCAGCCCCAGCATTTT. Combining the CDR3 with reference TRBV15 and TRBJ1-5 gives the whole variable domain DAMVIQNPRYQVTQFGKPVTLSCSQTLNHNVMYWYQQKSSQAPKLLFHYYDKDFNNEADTPDNFQSRRPNTSFCFLDIRSPGLGDTAMYLCATSRDNQPQHFGDGTRLSIL.

Only one count was recorded for this clonotype. Germline and junction disagree at one end, which may indicate a read error. V gene TRBV4-1 combines with J gene TRBJ2-7; D is tentatively TRBD1 or TRBD2 (5 bases each). Germline V gene data show CDR1 as MGHRA and CDR2 as YSYEKL. CDR3 size: 20 residues. CDR3: CASSREGRGASGSRTYEHYF. The CDR3 DNA follows: TGCGCCAGCAGCCGAGAGGGTAGAGGGGCGTCGGGGAGTCGGACCTACGAGCACTACTTC.

About this clonotype itself: Since a much larger clone is just one base distant, this may be a read error. The chain links TRBV6-2 or TRBV6-3 to TRBJ2-1; 12 positions match TRBD2. Looked up from germline, CDR1 is MNHEY and CDR2 is SVGEGT. The CDR3 extends over 15 amino acids. This chain's CDR3 is CTSSDPSGRVNEQFF. The CDR3 DNA sequence: TGTACCAGCAGTGATCCTAGCGGGAGGGTGAATGAGCAGTTCTTC.

In the case of this clonotype: Sequence at one end of the junction differs from germline and may be a read error. The chain carries TRBV5-5 and TRBJ2-1; the match to TRBD2 covers 9 bases. The CDR3 contains 19 residues. Germline V gives CDR1 SGHKS, CDR2 YYEKEE (reference sequence). In DNA form, the CDR3 reads TGTGCCAGCAGCCCGATCGGTGTGGGAGGACTAGCGTTTCTCGGTGAGCAATTCTTC. It encodes CASSPIGVGGLAFLGEQFF. The full variable domain, rest sourced from reference TRBV5-5 and TRBJ2-1, is DAGVTQSPTHLIKTRGQQVTLRCSPISGHKSVSWYQQVLGQGPQFIFQYYEKEERGRGNFPDRFSARQFPNYSSELNVNALLLGDSALYLCASSPIGVGGLAFLGEQFFGPGTRLTVL.

Turning to this clonotype: The CDR3 does not close with the conserved phenylalanine or tryptophan, likely indicating a read error. The chain links TRBV7-8 to TRBJ1-1; D is undetermined. Germline CDR1 is SGHVS and CDR2 is FQNEAQ. The length of the CDR3 is 12 residues. Trimming left V 5 bases short and J 4 bases short, with 8 bases between. DNA of the CDR3: TGTGCCAGCAGCACGGGGAGCACTGAAGCTTTCTAT. Amino acids: CASSTGSTEAFY.

The chain links TRBV5-6 to TRBJ2-4, with TRBD1 matching over 7 bases. Trimming removed 2 bases from V and 7 bases from J; junction bases left unmatched: 15. The CDR3 is made up of 17 amino acids. The germline V gene encodes CDR1 SGHDT and CDR2 YYEEEE. The CDR3 loop reads CASSFGPRGPQMNIQYF. Here the CDR3 DNA reads TGTGCCAGCAGCTTTGGGCCGAGGGGGCCCCAGATGAACATTCAGTACTTC.

This clonotype appeared a single time. This may arise from a read error, as a much more abundant clone is one base away. The rearrangement uses TRBV6-1 and TRBJ2-1, with D tentatively TRBD1 (6 bases). The CDR3 has 14 amino acids. The germline gives CDR1 MNHNS, CDR2 SASEGT. The CDR3 region is CASSVSQGWNEQSF. DNA of the CDR3: TGTGCCAGCAGTGTTAGTCAGGGGTGGAATGAGCAGTCCTTC.

Worth noting for this clonotype: Germline is not matched at one junction end, which may reflect a read error. This chain uses TRBV5-6 with TRBJ2-1, with 8 bases that match TRBD2. The CDR3 runs 16 residues. Germline values: CDR1 SGHDT, CDR2 YYEEEE. The CDR3 DNA sequence: TGTGCCAGGAGCTTGCATCCTAGCGGGTTTTACAATGAGCAGTTCTTC. It encodes CARSLHPSGFYNEQFF.

A remark on this clonotype: This clone may be a read error of a much larger clone one base away. For the CDR3, the DNA is TGTGCCAGCAGGCCGGAATTCACGGTGTCGGCTTTCTTT. It specifies CASRPEFTVSAFF. This chain connects TRBV12-3 or TRBV12-4 to TRBJ1-1; D is ambiguous. This CDR3 region has 13 residues. V was shortened by 6 bases and J by 11 bases, with 19 bases between the two germline ends.

This clonotype appeared a few times. The gene calls are TRBV7-9 and TRBJ2-7; D is tentatively TRBD1 or TRBD2 (5 bases each). The CDR3 runs 15 residues. Trimming pared 1 base from V and 0 bases from J, leaving 10 bases between. Germline values: CDR1 SEHNR, CDR2 FQNEAQ (reference sequence). As DNA, the CDR3 is TGTGCCAGCAGCTTAGAGGCAGGGAGCTCCTACGAGCAGTACTTC. It is translated as CASSLEAGSSYEQYF.

The gene calls are TRBV11-1 and TRBJ2-3, with TRBD1 identical over 7 bases. V was clipped by 10 bases and J by 4 bases; unmatched bases: 14. The germline V gene has CDR1 SGHAT and CDR2 FQDESV (reference sequence). The CDR3 is 15 amino acids. The CDR3 spells CANGLEARGSDTQYF. CDR3 bases: TGTGCCAACGGCTTAGAAGCCAGGGGGTCAGATACGCAGTATTTT.

In regard to this clonotype: This sequence may be a read error, since a much larger clone differs from it by one base. The rearrangement links TRBV5-5 to TRBJ2-7; 7 bases align to TRBD1. Germline lookup yields CDR1 SGHKS and CDR2 YYEKEE (reference sequence). The CDR3 loop spans 15 amino acids. Germline trimming cut 7 bases from V and 2 bases from J; bases unmatched to any gene: 12. CDR3 sequence: CASGPRLTGTYEQYF. The CDR3, as DNA: TGTGCCAGCGGCCCCCGGTTGACAGGGACCTACGAGCAGTACTTC. Full variable domain (missing parts from reference TRBV5-5 and TRBJ2-7): DAGVTQSPTHLIKTRGQQVTLRCSPISGHKSVSWYQQVLGQGPQFIFQYYEKEERGRGNFPDRFSARQFPNYSSELNVNALLLGDSALYLCASGPRLTGTYEQYFGPGTRLTVT.

This clonotype was observed at least ten times. The V and J genes are TRBV6-2 or TRBV6-3 and TRBJ2-4, with D unresolved. The length of the CDR3 is 16 residues. Trimming took 2 bases from V and 5 from J, leaving 16 bases between them. Germline lookup yields CDR1 MNHEY and CDR2 SVGEGT. CDR3 in DNA: TGTGCCAGCAGTTACGGGGTTTCCCACAGTGAAAACATTCAGTACTTC. Translation gives CASSYGVSHSENIQYF.

Comments on this clonotype: A much more abundant neighbour one base away suggests this may be a read error. This chain connects TRBV10-3 to TRBJ2-5; weak D call: TRBD2 (6 bases). This CDR3 contains 13 residues. Germline CDR1 reads ENHRY; CDR2 reads SYGVKD. The CDR3: CPISEGGWETQYF. For the CDR3, the DNA is TGTCCCATCAGTGAGGGAGGTTGGGAGACCCAGTACTTC.

As regards this clonotype: Here the CDR3 omits its conserved ending phenylalanine or tryptophan, so a read error is the likely source. This chain connects TRBV11-1 to TRBJ2-1, with D maybe TRBD2 (6 bases). Trimming shortened V by 3 bases and J by 12 bases, and 15 bases separated the two germline ends. The CDR3 has 13 residues. Germline V CDR1 and CDR2: SGHAT, FQDESV (reference sequence). The CDR3 sequence is CASSFAGIYGQFS. Written as DNA, the CDR3 is TGTGCCAGCAGCTTCGCGGGGATCTATGGGCAGTTCTCC.

Worth noting for this clonotype: This clone may be a read error of a much larger clone one base away. The CDR3 DNA reads TGCGTCCCCGGGACAGGGAAGATAGAGGGACATCAGCCCCAGCATTTT. Its translation is CVPGTGKIEGHQPQHF. The rearrangement links TRBV10-2 to TRBJ1-5; TRBD1 matches at 9 bases. This CDR3 region has 16 residues. Per germline, CDR1 WSHSY and CDR2 SAAADI.